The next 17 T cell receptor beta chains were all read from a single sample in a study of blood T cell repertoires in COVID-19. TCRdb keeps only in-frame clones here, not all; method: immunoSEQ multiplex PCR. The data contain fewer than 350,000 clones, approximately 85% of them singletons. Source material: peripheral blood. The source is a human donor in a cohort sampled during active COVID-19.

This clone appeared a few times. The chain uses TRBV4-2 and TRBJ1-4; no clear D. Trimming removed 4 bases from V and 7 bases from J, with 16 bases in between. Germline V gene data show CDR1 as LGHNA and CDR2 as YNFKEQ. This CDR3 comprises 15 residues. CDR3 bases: TGTGCCAGCAGCCCCTCTCTGAGGGCGGGTGAAAAACTGTTTTTT. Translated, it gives CASSPSLRAGEKLFF.

CDR3 residues: CSTRVQETQYF. The CDR3 coding sequence is TGCAGCACCAGGGTACAAGAGACCCAGTACTTC. The V and J genes are TRBV20-1 and TRBJ2-5, with D tentatively TRBD1 (5 bases). The V gene's germline CDR1 is DFQATT and CDR2 SNEGSKA (reference sequence). The CDR3 runs 11 residues.

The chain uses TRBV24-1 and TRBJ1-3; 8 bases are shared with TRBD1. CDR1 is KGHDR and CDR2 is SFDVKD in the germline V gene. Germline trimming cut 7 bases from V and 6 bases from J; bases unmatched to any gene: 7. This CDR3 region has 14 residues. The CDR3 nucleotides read TGTGCCACCAGCGACAGGGGTAAAGTAAACACCATATATTTT. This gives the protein CATSDRGKVNTIYF.

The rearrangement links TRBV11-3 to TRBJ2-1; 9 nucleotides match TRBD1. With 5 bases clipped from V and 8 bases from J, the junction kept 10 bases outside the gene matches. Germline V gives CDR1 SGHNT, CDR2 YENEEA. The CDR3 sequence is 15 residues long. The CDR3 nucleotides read TGTGCCAGCAGCCTCGGGACAGGGTCTGTGCATGAGCAGTTCTTC. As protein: CASSLGTGSVHEQFF.

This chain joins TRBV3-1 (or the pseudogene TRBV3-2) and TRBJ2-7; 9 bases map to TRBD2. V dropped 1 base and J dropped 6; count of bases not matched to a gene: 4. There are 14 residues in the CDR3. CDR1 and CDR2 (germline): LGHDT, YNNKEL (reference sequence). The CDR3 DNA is TGTGCCAGCAGCCAAGTCAATAGCGGGGGCGAGCAGTACTTC. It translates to CASSQVNSGGEQYF.

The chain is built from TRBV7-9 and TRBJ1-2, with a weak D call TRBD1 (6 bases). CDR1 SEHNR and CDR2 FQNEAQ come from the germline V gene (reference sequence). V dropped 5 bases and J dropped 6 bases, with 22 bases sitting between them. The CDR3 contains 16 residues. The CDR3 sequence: CASSVSNRERSNGYTF. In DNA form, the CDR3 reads TGTGCCAGCAGCGTATCCAACAGGGAGCGGTCTAATGGCTACACCTTC.

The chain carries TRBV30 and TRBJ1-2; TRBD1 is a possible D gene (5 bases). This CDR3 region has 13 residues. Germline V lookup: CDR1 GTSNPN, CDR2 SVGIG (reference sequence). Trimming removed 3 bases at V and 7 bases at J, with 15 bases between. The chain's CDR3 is CAWRQPPGGGYTF. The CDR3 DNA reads TGTGCCTGGAGACAGCCTCCCGGGGGTGGCTACACCTTC.

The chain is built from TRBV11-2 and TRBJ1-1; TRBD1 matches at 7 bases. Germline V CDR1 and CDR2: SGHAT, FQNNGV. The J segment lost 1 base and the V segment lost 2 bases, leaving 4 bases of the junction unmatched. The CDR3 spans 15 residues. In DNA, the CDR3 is TGTGCCAGCAGCTTATGGGACAGATCGAACACTGAAGCTTTCTTT. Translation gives CASSLWDRSNTEAFF.

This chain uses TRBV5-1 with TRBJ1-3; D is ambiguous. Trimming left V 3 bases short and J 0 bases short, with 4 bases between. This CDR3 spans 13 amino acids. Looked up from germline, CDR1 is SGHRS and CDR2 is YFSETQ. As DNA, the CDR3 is TGCGCCAGCAGCTCAGGCTCTGGAAACACCATATATTTT. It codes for CASSSGSGNTIYF.

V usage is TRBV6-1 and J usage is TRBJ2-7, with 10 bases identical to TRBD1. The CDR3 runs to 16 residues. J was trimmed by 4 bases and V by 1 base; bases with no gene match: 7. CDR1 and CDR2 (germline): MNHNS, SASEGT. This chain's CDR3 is CASSEGISDRGYEQYF. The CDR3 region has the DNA TGTGCCAGCAGTGAAGGGATTTCGGACAGGGGGTACGAGCAGTACTTC.

In DNA form, the CDR3 reads TGTGCCAGCAGCCCGGCGGGGAACTTATTCTACGAGCAGTACTTC. Amino acids: CASSPAGNLFYEQYF. The V and J genes are TRBV11-1 and TRBJ2-7, with D possibly being TRBD2 (6 bases). V was cut by 5 bases and J by 3 bases, with 17 bases left in between. The germline V gene encodes CDR1 SGHAT and CDR2 FQDESV (reference sequence). The CDR3 is made up of 15 amino acids.

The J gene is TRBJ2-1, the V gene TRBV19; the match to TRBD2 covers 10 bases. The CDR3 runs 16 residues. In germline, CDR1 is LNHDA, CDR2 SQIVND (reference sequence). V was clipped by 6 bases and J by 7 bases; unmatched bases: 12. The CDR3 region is CASSRKGSGGSNEQFF. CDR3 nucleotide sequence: TGTGCCAGTAGCCGTAAGGGTAGCGGGGGGTCTAATGAGCAGTTCTTC.

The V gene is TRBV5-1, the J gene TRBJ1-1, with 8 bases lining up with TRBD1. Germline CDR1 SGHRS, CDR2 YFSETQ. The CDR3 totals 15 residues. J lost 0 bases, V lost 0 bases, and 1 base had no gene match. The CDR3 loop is CASSLGDRMNTEAFF. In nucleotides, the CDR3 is TGCGCCAGCAGCTTGGGGGACAGGATGAACACTGAAGCTTTCTTT.

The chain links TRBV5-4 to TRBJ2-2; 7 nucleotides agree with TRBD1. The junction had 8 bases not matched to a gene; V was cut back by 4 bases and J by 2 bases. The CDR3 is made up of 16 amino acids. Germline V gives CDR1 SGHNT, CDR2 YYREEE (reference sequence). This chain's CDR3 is CASSVPGTDNTGELFF. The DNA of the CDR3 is TGTGCCAGCAGCGTCCCCGGGACAGATAACACCGGGGAGCTGTTTTTT.

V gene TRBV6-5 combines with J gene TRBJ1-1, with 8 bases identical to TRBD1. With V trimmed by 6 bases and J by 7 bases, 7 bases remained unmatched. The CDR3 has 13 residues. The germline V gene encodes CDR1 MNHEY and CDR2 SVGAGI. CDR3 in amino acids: CASSGQGAIEAFF. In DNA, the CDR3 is TGTGCCAGCAGCGGGCAGGGGGCTATTGAAGCTTTCTTT.

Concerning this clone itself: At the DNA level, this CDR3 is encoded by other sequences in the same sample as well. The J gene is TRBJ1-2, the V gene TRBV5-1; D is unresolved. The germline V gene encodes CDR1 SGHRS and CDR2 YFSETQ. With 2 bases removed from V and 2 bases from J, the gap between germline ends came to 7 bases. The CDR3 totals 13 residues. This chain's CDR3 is CASSLTSNYGYTF. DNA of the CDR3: TGCGCCAGCAGCTTAACTTCGAACTATGGCTACACCTTC. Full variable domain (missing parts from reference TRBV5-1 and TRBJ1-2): KAGVTQTPRYLIKTRGQQVTLSCSPISGHRSVSWYQQTPGQGLQFLFEYFSETQRNKGNFPGRFSGRQFSNSRSEMNVSTLELGDSALYLCASSLTSNYGYTFGSGTRLTVV.

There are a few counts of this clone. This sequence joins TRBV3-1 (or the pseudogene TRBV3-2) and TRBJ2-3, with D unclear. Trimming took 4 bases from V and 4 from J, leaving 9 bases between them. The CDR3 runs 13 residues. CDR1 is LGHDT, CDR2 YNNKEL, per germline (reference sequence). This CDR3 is CASSRAGADTQYF. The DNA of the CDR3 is TGTGCCAGCAGCCGGGCCGGTGCAGATACGCAGTATTTT.